This section outlines one T cell receptor beta chain sequence together with its context. The V gene lost 4 bases and the J gene lost 4 bases, with 11 bases spanning the gap. CDR3 length: 13 residues. Germline V lookup: CDR1 SGHDN, CDR2 FVKESK. How the authors handled the data: Quantification of nucleated cells was approximated via reference gene primer amplification. Data came from immunoSEQ multiplex PCR; TCRdb stores just in-frame clones and leaves some out. V, J and clone size reflect that table, while D and trimming were determined from the DNA. The data hold 220,000 or so clones, with more than 65% observed a single time. This entry is derived from a study of blood T cell repertoires in COVID-19. Study as a whole: Specimens from acute and convalescent COVID-19 originated in the United States, Italy and Spain. PBMCs, B-cell-depleted T cells, or T cells were the source of the cDNA or gDNA that made up the material.

The sequence was obtained from a woman in her 30s who had recovered from COVID-19. This chain joins TRBV14 and TRBJ2-7; no clear D gene. The sequenced material came from peripheral blood. CDR3 in amino acids: CASSLYTGYEQYF. CDR3 nucleotides: TGTGCCAGCAGCCTATACACGGGTTACGAGCAGTACTTC.